This entry concerns a single T cell receptor beta chain. Its antigen is unidentified. This record belongs to a study of cytomegalovirus exposure and HLA in healthy donors. Study-level findings and limits: Upon later analysis, HLA-associated TCR beta chains proved more clonally expanded than other, equally common chains. In a later analysis, about 17,000 TCR beta sequences were associated with HLA alleles at 0.05 false discovery rate. About 90% or about 30% of the time was how often most TCR beta V segments were productive, according to an earlier analysis. Cytomegalovirus association was assigned to more than 150 TCR beta chains.

The primer mix had 60 Vbeta and 13 Jbeta primers. The assay was immunoSEQ multiplex PCR, and TCRdb's table has in-frame clones only and misses some. Found here are 200,000 or so clones, 75% to 90% of them singletons; the top ten hold 5.5% to 7%. Germline V gives CDR1 MGHRA, CDR2 YSYEKL. The CDR3 loop spans 18 amino acids. V trimming: 4 bases; J trimming: 4 bases; junction bases outside the gene matches: 16. The chain combines TRBV4-1 with TRBJ2-5; 9 nucleotides match TRBD1. The receptor was derived from a woman in her 50s in good health and CMV-seropositive. The sample comprised PBMCs. CDR3 protein: CASSLRQLAGTGRETQYF. The CDR3, as DNA: TGCGCCAGCAGCCTCCGTCAATTGGCCGGGACAGGGAGAGAGACCCAGTACTTC.